This TCR beta chain was sequenced in a study of blood T cells in healthy people across ages. Combining a sample-barcoded 5' primer with a J-beta primer mix, a second PCR ran for roughly 7 to 11 cycles. Each cDNA molecule was tagged by a template-switch adaptor with 12 random nucleotides. TCRdb called the 5' RACE reads again in MiXCR, with one record for every CDR3 protein. The table lists around 1.1 million distinct CDR3 sequences, less than 45% of them singletons. Study-wide findings and caveats: In long-lived donors, naive CD4+ cell counts and diversity exceeded those of aged donors. Diversity figures derived from one million T cells were judged to underestimate the true value.

A note on this clonotype: The antigen remains undetermined.

CDR1 SNHLY and CDR2 FYNNEI come from the germline V gene. The CDR3 runs to 13 residues. This receptor was obtained from a man younger than 35 in good health. This chain joins TRBV2 and TRBJ2-4; a possible D gene is TRBD1 (6 bases). TRBJ2-5 explains the end of the DNA better; the J call may be wrong. Sequencing used blood. The CDR3 DNA follows: TGTGCCAGCGCAGGGGAATTGCAAGAGACCCAGTACTTC. It encodes CASAGELQETQYF.